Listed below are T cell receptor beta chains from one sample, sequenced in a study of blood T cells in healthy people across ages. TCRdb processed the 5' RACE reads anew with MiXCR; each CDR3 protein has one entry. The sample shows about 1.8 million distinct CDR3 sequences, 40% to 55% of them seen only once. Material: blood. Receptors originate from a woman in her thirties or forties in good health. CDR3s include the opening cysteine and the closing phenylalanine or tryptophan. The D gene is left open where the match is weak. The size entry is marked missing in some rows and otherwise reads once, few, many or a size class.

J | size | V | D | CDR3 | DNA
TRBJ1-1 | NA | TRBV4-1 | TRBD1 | CASRQGQGLWGTEAFF | TGCGCCAGCAGGCAGGGACAGGGTTTATGGGGCACTGAAGCTTTCTTT
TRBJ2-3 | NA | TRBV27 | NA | CASRMAGAPGDTQYF | TGTGCCAGCAGAATGGCGGGGGCTCCAGGAGATACGCAGTATTTT
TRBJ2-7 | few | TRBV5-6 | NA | CASSLAGGTGEQYF | TGTGCCAGCAGCTTGGCCGGGGGAACGGGCGAGCAGTACTTC
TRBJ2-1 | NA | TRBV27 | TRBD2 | CASSWKGGGLFF | TGTGCCAGCAGTTGGAAAGGCGGGGGATTGTTCTTC
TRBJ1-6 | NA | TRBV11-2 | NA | CASSWGRTDAYSPLHF | TGTGCCAGCAGCTGGGGACGGACAGACGCGTATTCACCCCTCCACTTT
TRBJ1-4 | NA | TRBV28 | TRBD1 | CASSVEDPGQAYEKLFF | TGTGCCAGCAGTGTAGAAGACCCGGGACAGGCTTATGAAAAACTGTTTTTT
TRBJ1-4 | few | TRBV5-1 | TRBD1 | CASRATGGSEKLFF | TGCGCCAGCAGAGCGACAGGGGGTAGTGAAAAACTGTTTTTT
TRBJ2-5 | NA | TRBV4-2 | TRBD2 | CASSQGATSGGSETQYF | TGTGCCAGCAGCCAAGGAGCCACTAGCGGGGGATCTGAGACCCAGTACTTC
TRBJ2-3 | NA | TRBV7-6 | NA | CASSLAGLWDTQYF | TGTGCCAGCAGCTTAGCCGGACTTTGGGATACGCAGTATTTT
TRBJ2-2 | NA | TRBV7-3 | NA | CASSLRQTLDTGELFF | TGTGCCAGCAGCTTAAGACAGACTTTAGACACCGGGGAGCTGTTTTTT
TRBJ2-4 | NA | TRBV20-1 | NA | CSARPGTSTKNIQYF | TGCAGTGCTAGACCGGGAACTTCGACCAAAAACATTCAGTACTTC
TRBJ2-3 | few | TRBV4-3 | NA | CASSQSARTDTQYF | TGCGCCAGCAGCCAATCGGCCAGAACGGATACGCAGTATTTT
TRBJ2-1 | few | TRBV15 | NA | CATSRQKAVLNEQFF | TGTGCCACCAGCAGACAGAAGGCGGTGTTAAATGAGCAGTTCTTC
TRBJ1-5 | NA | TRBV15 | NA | CATSTLTWQESNQPQHF | TGTGCCACCAGCACACTAACCTGGCAGGAAAGCAATCAGCCCCAGCATTTT
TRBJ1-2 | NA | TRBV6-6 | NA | CASSGQVTNYGYTF | TGTGCCAGCTCTGGGCAGGTGACGAACTATGGCTACACCTTC
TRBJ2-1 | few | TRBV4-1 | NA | CASSQDMASRLNEQFF | TGCGCCAGCAGCCAAGATATGGCTAGCCGGCTCAATGAGCAGTTCTTC
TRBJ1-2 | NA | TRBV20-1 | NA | CSARDTYYGYTF | TGCAGTGCTAGAGACACTTACTATGGCTACACCTTC
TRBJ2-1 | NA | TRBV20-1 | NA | CSARDVTRSLNEQFF | TGCAGTGCTAGAGATGTAACCAGATCGCTCAATGAGCAGTTCTTC
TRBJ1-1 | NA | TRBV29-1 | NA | CSVDGQHTEAFF | TGCAGCGTTGACGGACAGCACACTGAAGCTTTCTTT
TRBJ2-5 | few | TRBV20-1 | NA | CSARLHRQETQYF | TGCAGTGCTAGACTCCACAGACAAGAGACCCAGTACTTC
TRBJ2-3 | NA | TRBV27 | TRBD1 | CASSLAQGATDTQYF | TGTGCCAGCAGTTTAGCACAGGGGGCGACAGATACGCAGTATTTT
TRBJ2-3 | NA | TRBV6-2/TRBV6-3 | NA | CASSSGYTDTQYF | TGTGCCAGCAGCTCCGGGTACACAGATACGCAGTATTTT
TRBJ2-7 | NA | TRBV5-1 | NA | CASSFGRTLPYEQYF | TGCGCCAGCAGCTTCGGGCGGACTTTACCCTACGAGCAGTACTTC
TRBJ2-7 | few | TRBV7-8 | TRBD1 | CASSARQGPTYEQYF | TGTGCCAGCAGCGCCCGACAGGGACCCACCTACGAGCAGTACTTC
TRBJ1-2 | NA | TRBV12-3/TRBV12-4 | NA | CASKPIGIYGYTF | TGTGCCAGCAAACCGATAGGGATCTATGGCTACACCTTC
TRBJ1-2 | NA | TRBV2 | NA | CASVPEDGTYGYTF | TGTGCCAGCGTTCCGGAAGACGGTACCTATGGCTACACCTTC
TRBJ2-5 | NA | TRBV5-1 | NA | CASSTPLGGQETQYF | TGCGCCAGCAGCACCCCCCTTGGGGGGCAAGAGACCCAGTACTTC
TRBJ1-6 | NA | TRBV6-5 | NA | CASSQQGSNSPLHF | TGTGCCAGCAGTCAACAGGGTTCTAATTCACCCCTCCACTTT
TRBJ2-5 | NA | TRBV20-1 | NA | CSASRPVLYQETQYF | TGCAGTGCTAGTAGGCCTGTACTGTACCAAGAGACCCAGTACTTC
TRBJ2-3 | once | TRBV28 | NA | CASHYSADTQYF | TGTGCCAGCCATTACAGTGCAGATACGCAGTATTTT